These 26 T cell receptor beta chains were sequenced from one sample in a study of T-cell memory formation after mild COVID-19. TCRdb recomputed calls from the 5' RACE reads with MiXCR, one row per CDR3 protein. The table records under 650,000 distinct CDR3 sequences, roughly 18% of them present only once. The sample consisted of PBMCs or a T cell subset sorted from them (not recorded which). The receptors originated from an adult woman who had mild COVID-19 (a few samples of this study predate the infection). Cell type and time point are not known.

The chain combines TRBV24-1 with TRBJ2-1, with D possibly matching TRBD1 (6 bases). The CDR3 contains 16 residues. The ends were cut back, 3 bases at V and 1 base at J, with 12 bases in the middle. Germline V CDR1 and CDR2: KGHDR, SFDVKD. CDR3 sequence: CATSDPDSQSYNEQFF. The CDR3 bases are TGTGCCACCAGTGATCCGGACAGCCAATCCTACAATGAGCAGTTCTTC.

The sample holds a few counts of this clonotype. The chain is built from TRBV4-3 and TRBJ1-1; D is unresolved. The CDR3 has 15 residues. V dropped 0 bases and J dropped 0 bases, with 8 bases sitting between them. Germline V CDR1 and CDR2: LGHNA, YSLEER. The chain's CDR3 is CASSQESRLNTEAFF. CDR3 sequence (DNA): TGCGCCAGCAGCCAAGAGAGCAGGCTGAACACTGAAGCTTTCTTT.

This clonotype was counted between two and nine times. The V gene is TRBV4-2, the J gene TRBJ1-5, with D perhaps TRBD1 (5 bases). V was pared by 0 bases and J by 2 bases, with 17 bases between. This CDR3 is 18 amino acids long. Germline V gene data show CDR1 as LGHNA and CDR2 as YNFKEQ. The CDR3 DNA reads TGTGCCAGCAGCCAAGAAAACGGGGGTCTGGGAGGCAATCAGCCCCAGCATTTT. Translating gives CASSQENGGLGGNQPQHF.

The CDR3 DNA sequence: TGCGCCAGCAGTGACGGAACTAGGAGGGTAGAGGACGAGCAGTACTTC. Amino acid sequence: CASSDGTRRVEDEQYF. The rearrangement uses TRBV10-1 and TRBJ2-7, with a weak D call TRBD2 (6 bases). In germline, CDR1 is WNHNN, CDR2 SYGVQD (reference sequence). V was clipped by 3 bases and J by 5 bases, with 20 bases between them. The CDR3 consists of 16 residues.

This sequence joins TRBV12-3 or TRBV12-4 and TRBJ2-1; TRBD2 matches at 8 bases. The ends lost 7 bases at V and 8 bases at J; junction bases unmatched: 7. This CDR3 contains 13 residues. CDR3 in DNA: TGTGCCAGCACCCCGGGACTAGAGGATGAGCAGTTCTTC. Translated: CASTPGLEDEQFF.

The CDR3 DNA follows: TGTGCCAGCAGCTTATATAAGAGCAGGGGAGAAGAGACCCAGTACTTC. Translation gives CASSLYKSRGEETQYF. V gene TRBV7-6 combines with J gene TRBJ2-5, with TRBD1 as a possible D gene (6 bases). Per the germline V gene, CDR1 is SGHVS and CDR2 is FNYEAQ. The V gene lost 2 bases and the J gene lost 3 bases, with 16 bases spanning the gap. This CDR3 is built from 16 residues.

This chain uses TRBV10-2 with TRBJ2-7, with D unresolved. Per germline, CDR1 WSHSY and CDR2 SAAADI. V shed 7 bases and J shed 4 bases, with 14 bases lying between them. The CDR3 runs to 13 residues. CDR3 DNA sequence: TGCGCCAGCAAGGTCGGGCCGATTTACGAGCAGTACTTC. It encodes CASKVGPIYEQYF.

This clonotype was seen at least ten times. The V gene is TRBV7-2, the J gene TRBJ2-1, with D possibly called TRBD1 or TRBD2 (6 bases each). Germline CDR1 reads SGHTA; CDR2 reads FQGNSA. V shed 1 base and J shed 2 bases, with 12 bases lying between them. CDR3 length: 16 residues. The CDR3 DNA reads TGTGCCAGCAGCTTAGGTTCGGGGGCCCCCTACAATGAGCAGTTCTTC. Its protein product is CASSLGSGAPYNEQFF.

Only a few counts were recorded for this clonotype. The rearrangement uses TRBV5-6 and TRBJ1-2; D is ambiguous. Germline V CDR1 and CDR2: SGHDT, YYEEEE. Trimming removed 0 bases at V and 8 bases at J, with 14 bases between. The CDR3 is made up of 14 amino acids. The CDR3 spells CASSLGVSPKGYTF. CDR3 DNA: TGTGCCAGCAGCTTGGGAGTCAGCCCAAAAGGCTACACCTTC.

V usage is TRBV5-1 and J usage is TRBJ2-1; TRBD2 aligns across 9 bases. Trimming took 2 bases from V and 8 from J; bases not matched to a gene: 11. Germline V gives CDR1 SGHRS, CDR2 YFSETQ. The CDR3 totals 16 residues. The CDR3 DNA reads TGCGCCAGCAGCTTAGCGGGACTAGCAAGAGGCGATGAGCAGTTCTTC. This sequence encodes CASSLAGLARGDEQFF. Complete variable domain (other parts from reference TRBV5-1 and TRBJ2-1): KAGVTQTPRYLIKTRGQQVTLSCSPISGHRSVSWYQQTPGQGLQFLFEYFSETQRNKGNFPGRFSGRQFSNSRSEMNVSTLELGDSALYLCASSLAGLARGDEQFFGPGTRLTVL.

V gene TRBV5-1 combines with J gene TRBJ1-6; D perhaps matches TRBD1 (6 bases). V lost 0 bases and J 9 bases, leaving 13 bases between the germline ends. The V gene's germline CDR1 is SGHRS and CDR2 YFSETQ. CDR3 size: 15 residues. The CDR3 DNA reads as TGCGCCAGCAGCTTGGGGCAGGGGCCGGGTTCACCCCTCCACTTT. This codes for CASSLGQGPGSPLHF.

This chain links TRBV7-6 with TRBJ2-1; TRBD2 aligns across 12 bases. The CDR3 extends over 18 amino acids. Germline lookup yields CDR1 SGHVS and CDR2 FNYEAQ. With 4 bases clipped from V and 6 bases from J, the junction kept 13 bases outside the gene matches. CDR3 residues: CASSSGTSGHGGGNEQFF. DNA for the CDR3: TGTGCCAGCAGCTCAGGGACTAGCGGGCACGGGGGGGGCAATGAGCAGTTCTTC.

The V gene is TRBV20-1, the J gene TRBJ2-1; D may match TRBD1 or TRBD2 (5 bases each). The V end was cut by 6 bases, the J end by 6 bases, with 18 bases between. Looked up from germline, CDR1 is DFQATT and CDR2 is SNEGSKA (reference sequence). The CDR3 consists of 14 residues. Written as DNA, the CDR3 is TGCAGTGCCCCAGGGTCGTTAGGAGGCAATGAGCAGTTCTTC. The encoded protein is CSAPGSLGGNEQFF.

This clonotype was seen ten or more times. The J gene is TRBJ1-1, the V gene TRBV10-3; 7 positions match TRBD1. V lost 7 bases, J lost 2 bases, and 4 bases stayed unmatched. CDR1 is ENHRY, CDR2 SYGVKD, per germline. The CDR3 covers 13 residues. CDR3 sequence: CAINRGGNTEAFF. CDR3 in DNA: TGTGCCATCAACAGGGGCGGAAACACTGAAGCTTTCTTT.

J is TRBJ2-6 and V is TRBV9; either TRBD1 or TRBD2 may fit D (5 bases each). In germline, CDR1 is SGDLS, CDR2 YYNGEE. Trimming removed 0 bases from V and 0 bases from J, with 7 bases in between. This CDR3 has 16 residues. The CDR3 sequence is CASSVEGSSGANVLTF. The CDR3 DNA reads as TGTGCCAGCAGCGTAGAGGGGAGCTCTGGGGCCAACGTCCTGACTTTC.

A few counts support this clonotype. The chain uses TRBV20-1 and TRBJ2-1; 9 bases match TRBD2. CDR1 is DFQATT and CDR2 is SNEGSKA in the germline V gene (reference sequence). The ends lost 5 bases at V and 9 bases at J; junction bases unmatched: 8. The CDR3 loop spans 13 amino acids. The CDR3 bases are TGCAGTGCTGGTGGGGGACTAGCTCTTGAGCAGTTCTTC. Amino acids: CSAGGGLALEQFF.

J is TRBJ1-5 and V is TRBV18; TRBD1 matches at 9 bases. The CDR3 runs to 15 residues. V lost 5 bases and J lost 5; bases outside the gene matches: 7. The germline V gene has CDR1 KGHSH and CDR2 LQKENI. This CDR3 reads CASSSGTGYYQPQHF. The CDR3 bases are TGTGCCAGCTCATCCGGGACAGGGTATTATCAGCCCCAGCATTTT.

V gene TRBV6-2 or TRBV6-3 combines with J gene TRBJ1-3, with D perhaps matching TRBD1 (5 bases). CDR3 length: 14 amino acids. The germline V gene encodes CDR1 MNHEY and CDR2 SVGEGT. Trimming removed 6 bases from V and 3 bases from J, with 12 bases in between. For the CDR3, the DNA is TGTGCCAGCAGGCAGGGAGCGAATGGAAACACCATATATTTT. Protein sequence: CASRQGANGNTIYF.

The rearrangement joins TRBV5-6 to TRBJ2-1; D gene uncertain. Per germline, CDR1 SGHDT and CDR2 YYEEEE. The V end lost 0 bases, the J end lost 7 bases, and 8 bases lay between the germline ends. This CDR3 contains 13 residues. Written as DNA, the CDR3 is TGTGCCAGCAGCTTGGACGTTGCGAATGAGCAGTTCTTC. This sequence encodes CASSLDVANEQFF.

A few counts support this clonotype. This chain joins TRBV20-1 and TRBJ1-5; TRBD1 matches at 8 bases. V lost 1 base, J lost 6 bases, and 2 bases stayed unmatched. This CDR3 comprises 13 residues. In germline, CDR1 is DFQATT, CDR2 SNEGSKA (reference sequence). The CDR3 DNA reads TGCAGTGCTAGAGGGACAGGGCTTCAGCCCCAGCATTTT. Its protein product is CSARGTGLQPQHF.

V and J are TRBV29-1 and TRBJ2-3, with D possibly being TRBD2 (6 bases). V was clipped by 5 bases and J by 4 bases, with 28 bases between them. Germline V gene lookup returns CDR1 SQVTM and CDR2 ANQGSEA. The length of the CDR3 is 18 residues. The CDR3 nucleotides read TGCAGCGTTTCGTCCAGCGGGTACTCCCCCACAAACGCAGATACGCAGTATTTT. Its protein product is CSVSSSGYSPTNADTQYF.

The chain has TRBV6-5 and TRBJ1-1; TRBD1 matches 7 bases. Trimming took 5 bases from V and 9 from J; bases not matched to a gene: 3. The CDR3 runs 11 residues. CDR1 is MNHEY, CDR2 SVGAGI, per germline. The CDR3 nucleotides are TGTGCCAGCAGTGACAGGGTTCAAGCTTTCTTT. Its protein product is CASSDRVQAFF.

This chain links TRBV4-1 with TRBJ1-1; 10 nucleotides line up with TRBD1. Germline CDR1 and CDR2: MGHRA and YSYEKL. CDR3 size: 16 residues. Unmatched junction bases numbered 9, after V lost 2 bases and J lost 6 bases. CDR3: CASSQHWTGGKSEAFF. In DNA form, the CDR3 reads TGCGCCAGCAGCCAACACTGGACAGGGGGGAAATCTGAAGCTTTCTTT.

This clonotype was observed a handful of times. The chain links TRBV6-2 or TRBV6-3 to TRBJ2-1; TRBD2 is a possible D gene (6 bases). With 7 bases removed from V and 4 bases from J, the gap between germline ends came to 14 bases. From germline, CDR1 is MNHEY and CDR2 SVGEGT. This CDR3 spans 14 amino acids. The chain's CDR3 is CASNAGTIYNEQFF. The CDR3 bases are TGTGCCAGCAATGCGGGGACGATTTACAATGAGCAGTTCTTC.

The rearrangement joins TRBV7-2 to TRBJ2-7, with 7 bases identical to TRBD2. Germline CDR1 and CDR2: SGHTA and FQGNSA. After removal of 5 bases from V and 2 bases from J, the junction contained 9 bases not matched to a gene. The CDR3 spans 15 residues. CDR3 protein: CASSPERGGTYEQYF. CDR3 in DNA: TGTGCCAGCAGCCCGGAGCGGGGAGGTACCTACGAGCAGTACTTC.

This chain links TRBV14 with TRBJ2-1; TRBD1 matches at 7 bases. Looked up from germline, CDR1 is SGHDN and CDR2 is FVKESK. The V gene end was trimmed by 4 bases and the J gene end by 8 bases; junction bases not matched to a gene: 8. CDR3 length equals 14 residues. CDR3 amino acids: CASSRQGVPDEQFF. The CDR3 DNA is TGTGCCAGCAGCCGGCAGGGGGTACCCGATGAGCAGTTCTTC.